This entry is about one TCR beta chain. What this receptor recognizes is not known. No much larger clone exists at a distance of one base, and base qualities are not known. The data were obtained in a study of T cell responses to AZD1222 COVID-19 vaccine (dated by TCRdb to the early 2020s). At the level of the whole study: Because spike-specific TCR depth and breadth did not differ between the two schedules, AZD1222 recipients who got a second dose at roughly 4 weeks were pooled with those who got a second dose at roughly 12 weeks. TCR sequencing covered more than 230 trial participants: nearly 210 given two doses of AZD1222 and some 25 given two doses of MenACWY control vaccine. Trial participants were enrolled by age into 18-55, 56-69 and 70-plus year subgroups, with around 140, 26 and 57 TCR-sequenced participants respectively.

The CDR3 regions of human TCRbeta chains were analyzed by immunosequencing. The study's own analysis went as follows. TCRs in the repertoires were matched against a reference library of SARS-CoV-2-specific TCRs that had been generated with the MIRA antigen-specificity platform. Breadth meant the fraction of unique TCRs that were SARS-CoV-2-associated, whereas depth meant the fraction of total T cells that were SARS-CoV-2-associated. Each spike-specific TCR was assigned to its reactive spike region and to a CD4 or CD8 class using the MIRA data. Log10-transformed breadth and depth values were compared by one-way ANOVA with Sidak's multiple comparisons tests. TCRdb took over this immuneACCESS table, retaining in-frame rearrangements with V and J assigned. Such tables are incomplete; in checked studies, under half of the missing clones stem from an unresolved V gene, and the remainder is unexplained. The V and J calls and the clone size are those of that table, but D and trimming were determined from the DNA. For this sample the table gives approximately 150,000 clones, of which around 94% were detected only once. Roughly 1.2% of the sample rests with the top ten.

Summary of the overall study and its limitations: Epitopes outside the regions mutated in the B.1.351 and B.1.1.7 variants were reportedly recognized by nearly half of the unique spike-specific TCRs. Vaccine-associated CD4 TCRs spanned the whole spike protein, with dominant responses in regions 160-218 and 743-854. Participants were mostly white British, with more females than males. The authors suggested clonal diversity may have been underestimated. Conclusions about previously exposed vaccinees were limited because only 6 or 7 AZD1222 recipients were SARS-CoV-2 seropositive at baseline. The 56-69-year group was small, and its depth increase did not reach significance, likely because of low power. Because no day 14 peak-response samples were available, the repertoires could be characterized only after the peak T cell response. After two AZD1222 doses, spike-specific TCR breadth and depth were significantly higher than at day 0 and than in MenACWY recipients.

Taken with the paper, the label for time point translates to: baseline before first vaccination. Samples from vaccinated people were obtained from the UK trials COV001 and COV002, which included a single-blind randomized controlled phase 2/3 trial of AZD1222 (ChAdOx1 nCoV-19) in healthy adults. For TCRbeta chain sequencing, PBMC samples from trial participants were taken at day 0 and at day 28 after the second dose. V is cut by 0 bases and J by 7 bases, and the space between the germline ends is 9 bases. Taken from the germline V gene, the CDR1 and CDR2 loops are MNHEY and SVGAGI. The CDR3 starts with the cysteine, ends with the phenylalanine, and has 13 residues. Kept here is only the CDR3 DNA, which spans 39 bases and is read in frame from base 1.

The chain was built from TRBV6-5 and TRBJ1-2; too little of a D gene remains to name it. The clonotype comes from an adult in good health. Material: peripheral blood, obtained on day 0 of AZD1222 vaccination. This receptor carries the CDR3 CASSYSSGFGYTF. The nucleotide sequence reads TGTGCCAGCAGTTACTCGTCCGGTTTTGGCTACACCTTC.